The 31 T cell receptor beta chains listed next were all sequenced from one sample in a study of shared clonotypes between healthy human individuals. The table came from immunoSEQ multiplex PCR; TCRdb's copy has only in-frame clones and leaves some out. Of about 750,000 clones listed, more than 85% were seen once; the top ten hold around 24%. Terminally differentiated effector memory CD45RA+ cells were excluded from the naive CD8 cells, which were CD45RO-negative and positively selected for CCR7. Sample: naive CD8+ T cells sorted from blood. The receptors come from a man aged 25 to 40 in good health.

The gene calls are TRBV11-3 and TRBJ2-5, with D possibly matching TRBD1 (6 bases). The V gene's germline CDR1 is SGHNT and CDR2 YENEEA. Deletions cut 0 bases from V and 2 bases from J, with 13 bases between. CDR3 length equals 16 residues. In DNA, the CDR3 is TGTGCCAGCAGCTTAGAGTCAGGGGCCCTGCAAGAGACCCAGTACTTC. The encoded protein is CASSLESGALQETQYF.

The J gene is TRBJ2-1, the V gene TRBV28, with D hard to call. Germline CDR1 and CDR2: MDHEN and SYDVKM. The V end was cut by 4 bases, the J end by 8 bases, with 6 bases between. The CDR3 has 11 residues. As DNA, the CDR3 is TGTGCCAGCAGTTCCAGCTATGAGCAGTTCTTC. Translation gives CASSSSYEQFF.

The chain uses TRBV7-6 and TRBJ2-3; 10 bases are shared with TRBD2. Germline CDR1 reads SGHVS; CDR2 reads FNYEAQ. The ends lost 4 bases at V and 3 bases at J; junction bases unmatched: 4. This CDR3 comprises 15 residues. In DNA form, the CDR3 reads TGTGCCAGCAGCTCAACTAGCGGGAATACAGATACGCAGTATTTT. It specifies CASSSTSGNTDTQYF.

The V and J genes are TRBV18 and TRBJ2-2, with D tentatively TRBD1 (7 bases). Germline CDR1 and CDR2: KGHSH and LQKENI. The CDR3 is 17 residues long. V lost 2 bases and J 4 bases, leaving 17 bases between the germline ends. The CDR3 DNA reads TGTGCCAGCTCACCAATCGGGGGACAGTTACTCACCGGGGAGCTGTTTTTT. Translated, it gives CASSPIGGQLLTGELFF.

The chain combines TRBV6-1 with TRBJ2-7; 7 positions agree with TRBD2. Germline trimming cut 4 bases from V and 7 bases from J; bases unmatched to any gene: 4. The CDR3 totals 12 residues. The germline CDR1 and CDR2 sequences are MNHNS and SASEGT. The CDR3 here is CASSALLAEQYF. For the CDR3, the DNA is TGTGCCAGCAGTGCCTTACTAGCGGAGCAGTACTTC.

Here the CDR3 DNA reads TGTGCCATCAGTGACTCGATAGCGGGCAAAACCTTAGAGGGTGAGCAGTTCTTC. Protein sequence: CAISDSIAGKTLEGEQFF. V is TRBV10-3 and J is TRBJ2-1, with 7 nucleotides matching TRBD2. Germline loops: CDR1 ENHRY, CDR2 SYGVKD. V lost 3 bases and J lost 9; bases outside the gene matches: 20. The CDR3 extends over 18 amino acids.

This sequence joins TRBV7-9 and TRBJ2-7; TRBD2 agrees at 10 bases. CDR3 length equals 17 residues. Germline values: CDR1 SEHNR, CDR2 FQNEAQ (reference sequence). Germline trimming cut 5 bases from V and 0 bases from J; bases unmatched to any gene: 10. CDR3 nucleotide sequence: TGTGCCAGCAGCACCCCGGGACTAGCGCACAGCTCCTACGAGCAGTACTTC. It specifies CASSTPGLAHSSYEQYF.

V and J are TRBV4-1 and TRBJ2-1; D tentatively reads TRBD1 or TRBD2 (5 bases each). V lost 0 bases, J lost 5 bases, and 8 bases lay in between. Germline V gives CDR1 MGHRA, CDR2 YSYEKL. CDR3 length: 14 amino acids. The CDR3 DNA is TGCGCCAGCAGCCAAGAGAGGGGAGACAATGAGCAGTTCTTC. Amino acid sequence: CASSQERGDNEQFF.

The genes are TRBV19 and TRBJ1-1; D is undetermined. Germline V gives CDR1 LNHDA, CDR2 SQIVND (reference sequence). V was cut by 6 bases and J by 6 bases, with 14 bases left in between. This CDR3 is 13 amino acids long. CDR3 sequence: CASRDVEAPEAFF. The CDR3 DNA reads as TGTGCCAGTAGGGACGTAGAAGCTCCTGAAGCTTTCTTT.

The genes are TRBV9 and TRBJ2-1; no definite D call. Trimming cost V 0 bases and J 2 bases, with 9 bases left between them. CDR3 size: 15 residues. CDR1 and CDR2 from the germline V gene are SGDLS and YYNGEE. The CDR3 bases are TGTGCCAGCAGCGTAGCCAGCGTAGCCTACAATGAGCAGTTCTTC. Translation gives CASSVASVAYNEQFF.

CDR3 region: CASSRGTTPGRGTDTQYF. CDR3 DNA: TGTGCCAGCAGCCGAGGGACTACTCCTGGGAGGGGCACAGATACGCAGTATTTT. The V and J genes are TRBV27 and TRBJ2-3; TRBD2 aligns across 7 bases. V dropped 6 bases and J dropped 1; count of bases not matched to a gene: 16. Germline CDR1 and CDR2: MNHEY and SMNVEV (reference sequence). The CDR3 extends over 18 amino acids.

V usage is TRBV27 and J usage is TRBJ2-2, with TRBD2 matching 9 bases. The CDR3 sequence is 15 residues long. Germline-derived CDR1 and CDR2 are MNHEY and SMNVEV (reference sequence). V shed 3 bases, J shed 6 bases, and the junction held 5 bases outside the gene matches. The CDR3 coding sequence is TGTGCCAGCAGTTTTTTAGCGGGAGTCGCCGGGGAGCTGTTTTTT. It translates to CASSFLAGVAGELFF.

The chain joins TRBV29-1 to TRBJ2-7, with 8 bases lining up with TRBD2. The CDR3 has 15 amino acids. The trim removed 0 bases at V and 1 base at J, leaving 5 bases unmatched. CDR1 and CDR2 (germline): SQVTM, ANQGSEA. CDR3 region: CSVEEAGDMSYEQYF. CDR3 bases: TGCAGCGTTGAAGAAGCGGGGGATATGTCCTACGAGCAGTACTTC.

The gene calls are TRBV5-6 and TRBJ2-3, with D tentatively TRBD1 (5 bases). With 3 bases removed from V and 4 bases from J, the gap between germline ends came to 18 bases. This CDR3 comprises 16 residues. Germline values: CDR1 SGHDT, CDR2 YYEEEE. CDR3 protein: CASSWIQDKYPDTQYF. The CDR3 DNA reads as TGTGCCAGCAGCTGGATACAGGACAAATATCCAGATACGCAGTATTTT. The whole variable domain, filled in from reference TRBV5-6 and TRBJ2-3, reads DAGVTQSPTHLIKTRGQQVTLRCSPKSGHDTVSWYQQALGQGPQFIFQYYEEEERQRGNFPDRFSGHQFPNYSSELNVNALLLGDSALYLCASSWIQDKYPDTQYFGPGTRLTVL.

This clone appeared a single time. This sequence joins TRBV19 and TRBJ1-5; tentatively, D is TRBD1 (6 bases). Trimming stripped 6 bases from V and 7 bases from J, with 19 bases between. The CDR3 consists of 15 residues. Germline V lookup: CDR1 LNHDA, CDR2 SQIVND (reference sequence). CDR3: CASRISGGSGQPQHF. The CDR3 DNA reads as TGTGCCAGTAGAATTTCCGGGGGCTCGGGACAGCCCCAGCATTTT.

Regarding this clone: This specimen includes other DNA sequences encoding the same CDR3. J is TRBJ2-7 and V is TRBV4-3, with 7 bases matching TRBD2. With 0 bases clipped from V and 2 bases from J, the junction kept 4 bases outside the gene matches. The CDR3 has 15 amino acids. The V gene's germline CDR1 is LGHNA and CDR2 YSLEER. The CDR3 nucleotides are TGCGCCAGCAGCCAAGACAGGGCGGGAGCCTACGAGCAGTACTTC. Translating it yields CASSQDRAGAYEQYF.

This clone was picked up a small number of times. The genes are TRBV4-3 and TRBJ2-2; D tentatively fits TRBD1 or TRBD2 (6 bases each). This CDR3 comprises 15 residues. Germline V gives CDR1 LGHNA, CDR2 YSLEER. V was shortened by 5 bases and J by 6 bases, with 16 bases between the two germline ends. The CDR3 loop is CASSYLSGAPGELFF. In DNA, the CDR3 is TGCGCCAGCAGCTACCTGTCGGGGGCGCCCGGGGAGCTGTTTTTT.

The chain couples TRBV19 to TRBJ2-7, with a weak D call TRBD1 (5 bases). V was cut by 5 bases and J by 5 bases, with 10 bases left in between. CDR3 length equals 12 residues. From germline, CDR1 is LNHDA and CDR2 SQIVND (reference sequence). CDR3 sequence: CASSAGSHEQYF. The DNA of the CDR3 is TGTGCCAGTAGTGCAGGGTCGCACGAGCAGTACTTC.

The chain has TRBV19 and TRBJ2-2; perhaps TRBD2 as D (5 bases). V lost 3 bases to trimming and J lost 3 bases, with 17 bases between them. Per germline, CDR1 LNHDA and CDR2 SQIVND (reference sequence). The CDR3 contains 17 residues. This chain's CDR3 is CASSISFRRVDTGELFF. Written as DNA, the CDR3 is TGTGCCAGTAGTATTTCCTTTCGGCGGGTCGACACCGGGGAGCTGTTTTTT.

The chain is built from TRBV6-1 and TRBJ2-7; 8 positions agree with TRBD1. CDR1 is MNHNS and CDR2 is SASEGT in the germline V gene. V trimming: 4 bases; J trimming: 2 bases; junction bases outside the gene matches: 4. The CDR3 spans 14 residues. CDR3 nucleotides: TGTGCCAGCAGTGGGACAGGGAGGCCCTACGAGCAGTACTTC. As protein: CASSGTGRPYEQYF.

V and J are TRBV7-6 and TRBJ2-7, with 13 bases identical to TRBD2. Trimming removed 5 bases from V and 2 bases from J; junction bases left unmatched: 9. CDR3 length: 17 residues. Germline CDR1 SGHVS, CDR2 FNYEAQ. Written as DNA, the CDR3 is TGTGCCAGCAGCCAAGAAGTCGGGACTAGCGGGGCCTACGAGCAGTACTTC. This codes for CASSQEVGTSGAYEQYF.

The chain carries TRBV6-1 and TRBJ2-5; 7 bases align to TRBD2. The CDR3 is 11 amino acids. Trimming cost V 6 bases and J 5 bases; bases outside gene matches: 0. Germline V lookup: CDR1 MNHNS, CDR2 SASEGT. The DNA for the CDR3 is TGTGCCAGCAGGCGGGGGGAGACCCAGTACTTC. Translation gives CASRRGETQYF.

The sample holds one count of this clone. This chain connects TRBV5-4 to TRBJ2-7; tentative D call: TRBD1 (6 bases). Trimming left V 1 base short and J 3 bases short, with 17 bases between. The V gene's germline CDR1 is SGHNT and CDR2 YYREEE (reference sequence). This CDR3 comprises 16 residues. The chain's CDR3 is CASSLTQGPKGYEQYF. CDR3 coding DNA: TGTGCCAGCAGCTTGACGCAGGGGCCCAAGGGCTACGAGCAGTACTTC.

The chain uses TRBV6-1 and TRBJ2-7; 8 bases agree with TRBD2. Germline V gives CDR1 MNHNS, CDR2 SASEGT. This CDR3 contains 19 residues. J lost 0 bases, V lost 3 bases, and 16 bases had no gene match. The CDR3 reads CASSEYPLLREVSSYEQYF. In nucleotides, the CDR3 is TGTGCCAGCAGTGAGTATCCCCTGTTGCGGGAGGTCAGCTCCTACGAGCAGTACTTC.

The chain joins TRBV4-1 to TRBJ2-7, with D perhaps being TRBD1 or TRBD2 (5 bases each). CDR1 MGHRA and CDR2 YSYEKL come from the germline V gene. V gave up 3 bases and J gave up 0 bases, with 12 bases separating them. The CDR3 is 15 residues long. The CDR3: CASSQDIGSSYEQYF. The CDR3, as DNA: TGCGCCAGCAGCCAGGACATTGGGAGCTCCTACGAGCAGTACTTC.

This clone was seen only once. The chain combines TRBV11-2 with TRBJ1-1; D perhaps matches TRBD1 (5 bases). The germline V and J ends were trimmed by 5 bases and 5 bases, with 18 bases remaining between them. CDR1 SGHAT and CDR2 FQNNGV come from the germline V gene. The CDR3 covers 15 residues. CDR3 sequence reads: CASSAESGGWTEAFF. The CDR3 DNA reads TGTGCCAGCAGCGCCGAGTCCGGGGGATGGACTGAAGCTTTCTTT.

V is TRBV7-9 and J is TRBJ1-3, with D perhaps matching TRBD1 (5 bases). The CDR3 loop spans 15 amino acids. V was pared by 6 bases and J by 7 bases, with 19 bases between. Germline values: CDR1 SEHNR, CDR2 FQNEAQ (reference sequence). CDR3 sequence (DNA): TGTGCCAGCAGTCATAGGGACCGACTAGCGAACACCATATATTTT. Protein product: CASSHRDRLANTIYF.

V and J are TRBV2 and TRBJ2-1, with D unresolved. This CDR3 region has 12 residues. The germline V gene encodes CDR1 SNHLY and CDR2 FYNNEI. Trimming took 5 bases from V and 9 from J, leaving 11 bases between them. CDR3 protein: CASSQGYGEQFF. The CDR3 DNA reads as TGTGCCAGCAGTCAAGGGTACGGTGAGCAGTTCTTC.

The gene calls are TRBV18 and TRBJ2-1; D might be TRBD1 or TRBD2, each matching 5 bases. This CDR3 has 16 residues. CDR1 and CDR2 (germline): KGHSH, LQKENI. The V and J ends lost 1 base and 2 bases respectively, with 12 bases between them. CDR3 in amino acids: CASSPRGSGAYNEQFF. The CDR3 DNA is TGTGCCAGCTCACCACGGGGGAGCGGAGCCTACAATGAGCAGTTCTTC.

This clone was picked up one time. This rearrangement joins TRBV29-1 to TRBJ2-7; 9 bases align to TRBD2. CDR1 SQVTM and CDR2 ANQGSEA come from the germline V gene. V lost 0 bases to trimming and J lost 12 bases; unmatched junction nucleotides: 15. CDR3 length equals 15 residues. CDR3 residues: CSVEEGLAGTGRPYF. CDR3 DNA sequence: TGCAGCGTTGAAGAGGGACTAGCCGGGACGGGTAGGCCGTACTTC.

J is TRBJ2-1 and V is TRBV5-1; 7 bases map to TRBD2. The length of the CDR3 is 17 residues. Germline CDR1 SGHRS, CDR2 YFSETQ. Unmatched junction bases numbered 13, after V lost 1 base and J lost 6 bases. CDR3 DNA sequence: TGCGCCAGCAGCTTGAGGTTGAGGGAGGGCTGGGCCAATGAGCAGTTCTTC. Translated, it gives CASSLRLREGWANEQFF.